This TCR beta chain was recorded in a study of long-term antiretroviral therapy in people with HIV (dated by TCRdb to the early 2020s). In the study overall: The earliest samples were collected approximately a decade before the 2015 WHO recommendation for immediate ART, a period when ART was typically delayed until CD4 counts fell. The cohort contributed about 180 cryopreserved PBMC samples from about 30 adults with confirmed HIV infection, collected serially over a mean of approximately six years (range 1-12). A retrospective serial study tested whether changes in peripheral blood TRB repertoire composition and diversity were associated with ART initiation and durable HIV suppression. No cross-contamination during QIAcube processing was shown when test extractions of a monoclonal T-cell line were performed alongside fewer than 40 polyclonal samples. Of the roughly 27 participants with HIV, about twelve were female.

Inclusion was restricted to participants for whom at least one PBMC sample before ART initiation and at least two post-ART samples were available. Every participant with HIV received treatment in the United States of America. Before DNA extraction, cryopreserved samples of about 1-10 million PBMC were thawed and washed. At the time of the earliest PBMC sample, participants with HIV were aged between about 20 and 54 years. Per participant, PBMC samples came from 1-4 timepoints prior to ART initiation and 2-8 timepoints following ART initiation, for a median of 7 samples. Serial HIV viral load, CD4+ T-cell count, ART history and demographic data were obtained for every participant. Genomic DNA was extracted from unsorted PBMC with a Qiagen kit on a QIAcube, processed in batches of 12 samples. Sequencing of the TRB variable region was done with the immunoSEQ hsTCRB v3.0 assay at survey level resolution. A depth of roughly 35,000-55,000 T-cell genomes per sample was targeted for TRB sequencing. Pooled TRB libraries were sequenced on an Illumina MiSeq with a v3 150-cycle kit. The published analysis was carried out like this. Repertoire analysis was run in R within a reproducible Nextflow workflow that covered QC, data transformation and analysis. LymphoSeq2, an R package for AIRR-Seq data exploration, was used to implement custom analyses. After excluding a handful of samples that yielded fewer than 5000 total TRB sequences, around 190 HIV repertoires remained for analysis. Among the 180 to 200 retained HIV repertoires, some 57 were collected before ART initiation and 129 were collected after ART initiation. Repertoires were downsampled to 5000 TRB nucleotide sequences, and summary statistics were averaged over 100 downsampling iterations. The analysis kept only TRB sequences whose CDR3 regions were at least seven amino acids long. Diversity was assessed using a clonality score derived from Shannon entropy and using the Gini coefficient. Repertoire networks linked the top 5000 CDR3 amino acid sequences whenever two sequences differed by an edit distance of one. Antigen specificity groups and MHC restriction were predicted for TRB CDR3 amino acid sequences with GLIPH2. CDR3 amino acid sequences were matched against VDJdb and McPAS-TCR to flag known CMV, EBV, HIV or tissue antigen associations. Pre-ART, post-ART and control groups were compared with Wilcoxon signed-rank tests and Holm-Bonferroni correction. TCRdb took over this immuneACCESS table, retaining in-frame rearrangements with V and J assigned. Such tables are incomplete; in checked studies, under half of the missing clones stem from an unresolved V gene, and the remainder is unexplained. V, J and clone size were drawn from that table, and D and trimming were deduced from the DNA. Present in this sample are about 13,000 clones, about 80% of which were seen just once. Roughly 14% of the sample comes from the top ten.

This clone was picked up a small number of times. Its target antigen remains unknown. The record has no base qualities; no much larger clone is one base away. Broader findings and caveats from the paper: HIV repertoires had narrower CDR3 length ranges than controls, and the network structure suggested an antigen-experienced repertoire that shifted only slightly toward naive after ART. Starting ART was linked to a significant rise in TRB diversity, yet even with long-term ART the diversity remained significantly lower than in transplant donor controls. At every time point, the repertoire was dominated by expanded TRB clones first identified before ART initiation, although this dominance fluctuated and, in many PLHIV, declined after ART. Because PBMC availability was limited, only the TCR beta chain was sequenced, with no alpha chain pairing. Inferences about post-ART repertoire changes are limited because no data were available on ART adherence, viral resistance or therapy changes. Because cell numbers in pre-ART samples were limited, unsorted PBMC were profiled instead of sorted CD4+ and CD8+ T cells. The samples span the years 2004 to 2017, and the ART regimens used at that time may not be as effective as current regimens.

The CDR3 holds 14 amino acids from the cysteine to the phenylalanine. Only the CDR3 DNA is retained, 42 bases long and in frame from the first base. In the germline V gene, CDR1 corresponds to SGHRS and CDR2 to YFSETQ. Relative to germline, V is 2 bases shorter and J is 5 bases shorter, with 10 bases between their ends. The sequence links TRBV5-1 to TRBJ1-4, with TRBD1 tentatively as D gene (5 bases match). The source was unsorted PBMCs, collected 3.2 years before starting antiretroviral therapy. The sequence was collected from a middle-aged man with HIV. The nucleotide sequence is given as TGCGCCAGCAGCTTAGGGACCGGGAATGAAAAACTGTTTTTT. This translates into CASSLGTGNEKLFF.